This T cell receptor beta chain was sequenced for a study of technical replicates of blood from several donors (dated by TCRdb to 2016 to 2017). Spanning cysteine to phenylalanine, the CDR3 consists of 14 amino acids. Of all the DNA, just the CDR3 is kept, 42 bases in frame from base 1. Germline trimming amounts to 3 bases on V and 0 bases on J, with 2 as the count of junction bases outside the gene matches. CDR1 and CDR2 are drawn from the germline V gene (reference sequence): LNHDA, SQIVND. Of note for this clone: No cognate antigen has been identified for it. No much larger clone exists at a distance of one base, and base qualities are not known.

Receptors were amplified or captured by the immunoSEQ multiplex PCR assay. TCRdb took this table from immuneACCESS and kept in-frame rearrangements with V and J called. Such tables lack part of the clones; where checked against another copy, unresolved V genes explain under half of the gap, and the rest is unexplained. Within this sample are roughly 97,000 clones, with 96% of them counted one time only. Jointly, the top ten make up 0.36% of the sample. The TCR originated in a human donor in good health. Input material: T cells isolated from PBMCs. The V and J segments used are TRBV19 and TRBJ2-7, with 7 bases matching TRBD2. The DNA reads as follows: TGTGCCAGTAGTATTGGCGGGAGCTCCTACGAGCAGTACTTC. This translates into CASSIGGSSYEQYF.